This T cell receptor (beta chain) was sequenced during a study of radiation and T cells in renal cell carcinoma. The overall study: Nephrectomy followed 15 Gy stereotactic body radiation by 4 weeks.

The sample's time point: blood 2 weeks post-SBRT. Documented treatment: 15 Gy SBRT to primary tumor, nephrectomy 4 weeks later. Sequenced by immunoSEQ multiplex PCR; TCRdb stores in-frame clones only, minus some. The sample holds around 130,000 clones, 75% to 90% seen once. Concerning this clone itself: The antigen is unknown.

Study outcomes and limitations: No pretreatment tumor biopsies were available for baseline clonotypes.

This TCR derives from a woman aged 55-69 years with renal cell carcinoma. This sample comprised blood, obtained from a patient whose treatment included radiotherapy and nephrectomy.

CDR3 sequence: CASSSQGIGGYTF. CDR3 in DNA: TGTGCCAGCAGTTCTCAGGGTATTGGAGGCTACACCTTC. The chain has TRBV28 and TRBJ1-2; perhaps TRBD1 as D (5 bases). This CDR3 has 13 residues. Germline loops: CDR1 MDHEN, CDR2 SYDVKM. Trimming took off 4 bases at V and 8 bases at J, with 14 bases between the two ends.